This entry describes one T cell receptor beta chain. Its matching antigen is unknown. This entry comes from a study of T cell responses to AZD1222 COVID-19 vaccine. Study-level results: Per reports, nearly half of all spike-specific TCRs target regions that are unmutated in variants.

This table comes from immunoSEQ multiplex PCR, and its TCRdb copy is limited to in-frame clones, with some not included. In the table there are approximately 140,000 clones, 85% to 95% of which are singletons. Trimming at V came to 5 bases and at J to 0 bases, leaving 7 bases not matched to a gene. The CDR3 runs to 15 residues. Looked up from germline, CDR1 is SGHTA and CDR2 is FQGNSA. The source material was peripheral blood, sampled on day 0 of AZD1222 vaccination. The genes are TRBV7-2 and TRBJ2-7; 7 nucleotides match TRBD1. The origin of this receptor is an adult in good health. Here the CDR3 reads CASSTQGSSSYEQYF. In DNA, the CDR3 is TGTGCCAGCAGCACACAGGGGAGCAGCTCCTACGAGCAGTACTTC.